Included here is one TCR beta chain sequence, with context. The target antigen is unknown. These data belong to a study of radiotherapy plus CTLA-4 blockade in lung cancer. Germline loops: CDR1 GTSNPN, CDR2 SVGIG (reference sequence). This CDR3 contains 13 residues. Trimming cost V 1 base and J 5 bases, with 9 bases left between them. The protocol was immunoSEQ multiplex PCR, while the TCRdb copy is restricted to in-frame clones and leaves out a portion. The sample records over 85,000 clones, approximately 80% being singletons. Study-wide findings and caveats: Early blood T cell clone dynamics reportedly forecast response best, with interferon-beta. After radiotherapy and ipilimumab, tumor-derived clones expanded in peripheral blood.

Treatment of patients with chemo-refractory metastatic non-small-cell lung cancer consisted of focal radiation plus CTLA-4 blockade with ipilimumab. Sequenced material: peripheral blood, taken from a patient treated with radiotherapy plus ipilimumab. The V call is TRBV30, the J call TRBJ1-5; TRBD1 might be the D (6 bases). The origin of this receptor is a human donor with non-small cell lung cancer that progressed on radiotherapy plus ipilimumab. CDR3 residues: CAWSGHRDQPQHF. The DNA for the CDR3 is TGTGCCTGGAGTGGGCACAGGGATCAGCCCCAGCATTTT.